A selection of T cell receptor beta chains follows, all from one sample in a study of metastatic and nonmetastatic thyroid tumors. TCRdb re-called the PCR reads via MiXCR. Counted here are around 34,000 clones, about 15% occurring once; the ten biggest clones make up around 3%. The specimen was blood. These receptors were collected from a female donor with papillary thyroid cancer or a benign thyroid nodule (not recorded which). Some clones in this sample may be carry-over from other donors' samples. Both conserved end residues are part of each CDR3. A D gene is named only where the DNA matches it firmly. Size tells how often a clone was seen (once, few, many) or the class of an expanded clone, and some rows leave it out.

j_call	clone_size	v_call	cdr3_length	d_call	cdr3_nt	cdr3_aa
TRBJ2-3	-	TRBV28	20	TRBD2	TGTGCCAGCATCCCTGGTCCCACCAGACTAGCGGGCGAAGTCACAGATACGCAGTATTTT	CASIPGPTRLAGEVTDTQYF
TRBJ2-7	few	TRBV6-4	14	-	TGTGCCAGCAGTGAATCCGGGGACGTCTACGAGCAGTACTTC	CASSESGDVYEQYF
TRBJ2-1	many	TRBV5-1	18	TRBD2	TGCGCCAGCAGAACTAGCGGGAGTATGTCTGTCTCCTACAATGAGCAGTTCTTC	CASRTSGSMSVSYNEQFF
TRBJ2-2	many	TRBV4-2	16	-	TGTGCCAGCAGCCAAGACCTAGCGACGAACACCGGGGAGCTGTTTTTT	CASSQDLATNTGELFF
TRBJ2-2	many	TRBV5-5	15	-	TGTGCCAGCAGCTGGGGGGACAGCAACACCGGGGAGCTGTTTTTT	CASSWGDSNTGELFF
TRBJ2-1	many	TRBV6-1	15	TRBD2	TGTGCCAGCAGCCCGGGACTAGCGGGGGGGAATGAGCAGTTCTTC	CASSPGLAGGNEQFF
TRBJ1-2	many	TRBV3-1	14	TRBD1	TGTGCCAGCAGCCCCGACAGGGGACCTGGTGGCTACACCTTC	CASSPDRGPGGYTF
TRBJ2-3	few	TRBV6-5	15	TRBD2	TGTGCCAGCAGTTACATGGGGACTAGTTCTGATACGCAGTATTTT	CASSYMGTSSDTQYF
TRBJ2-7	many	TRBV19	15	TRBD1	TGTGCCAGTAGACAAACAGGGGGCGCCGGCTACGAGCAGTACTTC	CASRQTGGAGYEQYF
TRBJ1-1	few	TRBV28	11	-	TGTGCCAGCAGTTTCGTCAGGGTGTTGTTCTTT	CASSFVRVLFF
TRBJ2-5	-	TRBV28	15	-	TGTGCCAGCAGTTTCACTAGTGAGAGTCAAGGGACCCAGTACTTC	CASSFTSESQGTQYF
TRBJ1-1	many	TRBV6-1	13	-	TGTGCCACCTATAACAGGGTGGGCACTGAAGCTTTCTTT	CATYNRVGTEAFF
TRBJ1-1	many	TRBV5-8	15	-	TGTGCCAGCAGCTCGCCTTGGGAGGGGCGGACTGAAGCTTTCTTT	CASSSPWEGRTEAFF
TRBJ1-3	many	TRBV3-1	16	-	TGTGCCAGCAGCCAAGTACCAATGGCAGGGGCGGACACCATATATTTT	CASSQVPMAGADTIYF
TRBJ1-6	many	TRBV5-1	15	-	TGCGCCAGCAGCTTGGTTTCGGGGGCGAACTCACCCCTCCACTTT	CASSLVSGANSPLHF
TRBJ2-4	many	TRBV15	18	-	TGTGCCACCAGCAGAGAAGGGGGAAGGCCCCCGGCCAAAAACATTCAGTACTTC	CATSREGGRPPAKNIQYF
TRBJ1-1	many	TRBV6-1	15	-	TGTGCCAGCAGTCCTATGGGCCAGTTAAGGACTGAAGCTTTCTTT	CASSPMGQLRTEAFF
TRBJ1-2	few	TRBV18	13	TRBD1	TGTGCCAGCTCCGACAGGGTCAACTATGGCTACACCTTC	CASSDRVNYGYTF
TRBJ2-1	many	TRBV9	15	TRBD2	TGTGCCAGCAGCCGACTAGCTTTATCCTACAATGAGCAGTTCTTC	CASSRLALSYNEQFF
TRBJ1-1	many	TRBV6-2/TRBV6-3	16	-	TGTGCCAGCAGTTACGCTCAACCGGGACCCCAGTTTGAAGCTTTCTTT	CASSYAQPGPQFEAFF
TRBJ2-7	-	TRBV20-1	14	-	TGCAGTGCATTGACACTCGGGGGCTCCTACGAGCAGTACTTC	CSALTLGGSYEQYF
TRBJ2-7	many	TRBV2	14	TRBD2	TGTGCCAGCAGTGAAGCGCGACTAGCATCCGAGCAGTACTTC	CASSEARLASEQYF
TRBJ2-5	many	TRBV5-4	14	-	TGTGCCAGCAGCTTAAGGGCGGGACGGGAGACCCAGTACTTC	CASSLRAGRETQYF
TRBJ2-1	many	TRBV20-1	13	-	TGCAGTGCCCCGGGACTTTACTACAATGAGCAGTTCTTC	CSAPGLYYNEQFF
TRBJ2-7	medium-sized	TRBV28	16	TRBD2	TGTGCCAGCATACCTTCAATAGGCGGGACTAACTACGAGCAGTACTTC	CASIPSIGGTNYEQYF
TRBJ1-4	many	TRBV5-6	15	TRBD1	TGTGCCAGCAGCTTGAAGGACAGGGGGTTTCGGAAACTGTTTTTT	CASSLKDRGFRKLFF
TRBJ2-2	many	TRBV10-3	15	-	TGTGCCATCAATCAGGGAGGGGGGATCAGCGGGGAGCTGTTTTTT	CAINQGGGISGELFF
TRBJ1-5	many	TRBV6-1	14	TRBD1	TGTGCCAGCAGTTCGGGACAGGAGAATCAGCCCCAGCATTTT	CASSSGQENQPQHF
TRBJ1-3	-	TRBV20-1	14	TRBD1	TGCAGTGCTACGGACAGGGTGACTGGAAGCACCACATATTTT	CSATDRVTGSTTYF
TRBJ2-7	medium-sized	TRBV12-3/TRBV12-4	14	-	TGTGCCAGCAGTTTAGGGGGGCCGACCTACGAGCAGTACTTC	CASSLGGPTYEQYF
TRBJ1-6	many	TRBV11-2	14	TRBD1	TGTGCCAGCAGGACAGGGGTAGCTAATTCACCCCTCCACTTT	CASRTGVANSPLHF
TRBJ1-3	many	TRBV5-5	13	TRBD1	TGTGCCAGCGGACAGGGTACGGTCGGCACCATATATTTT	CASGQGTVGTIYF
TRBJ2-5	-	TRBV20-1	14	TRBD2	TGCAGTGCTATGAGGTCCGGGAGGAAAGAGACCAAGTACTTC	CSAMRSGRKETKYF
TRBJ2-7	many	TRBV4-1	11	-	TGCGCCAGCAGCCGGGCGCACGAGCAGTACTTC	CASSRAHEQYF
TRBJ2-7	-	TRBV11-1	13	-	TGTGCCAGCATCTCGGACGGTTCCTACGGGCAGTACTTC	CASISDGSYGQYF
TRBJ2-7	once	TRBV20-1	14	TRBD2	TGCAGTGCCCCCTTAGCGGGGCGTCACTACGAGCAGTACTTC	CSAPLAGRHYEQYF
TRBJ2-7	-	TRBV4-1	16	-	TGCGCCAGCAGCCAATTGGTCGGGATGAAGTCCTACGAGCAATACTTC	CASSQLVGMKSYEQYF
TRBJ1-5	many	TRBV7-9	14	-	TGTGCCAGCAGCTTAGAGGGAGGCAATCAGCCCCAGCATTTT	CASSLEGGNQPQHF
TRBJ2-6	many	TRBV6-8	19	TRBD1	TGTGCCAGCAGTTACACCCCGACAGGGCGTCTAGCTGGGGCCAACGTCCTGACTTTC	CASSYTPTGRLAGANVLTF
TRBJ2-7	many	TRBV5-8	15	-	TGTGCCAGCAGCTTTTGGGGGAGGGGGAGCTACGAGCAGTACTTC	CASSFWGRGSYEQYF
TRBJ2-1	many	TRBV20-1	14	TRBD2	TGCAGTGCATCGCCCCGGACTAGCGGGAGTTTCCATTTCTTC	CSASPRTSGSFHFF
TRBJ2-3	-	TRBV10-1	13	TRBD2	TGCGCCAGCAGTGATAGCGGGAGAGATACGCAGTATTTT	CASSDSGRDTQYF
TRBJ2-1	medium-sized	TRBV27	16	TRBD2	TGTGCCAGCAGTCCCTCCAGGACTAGCGGGATTGGTGAGCAGTTCTTC	CASSPSRTSGIGEQFF
TRBJ2-7	many	TRBV12-3/TRBV12-4	14	TRBD1	TGTGCCAGCAGTACCGGGACAGTCTTCCGCGAGCAGTACTTC	CASSTGTVFREQYF
TRBJ1-6	-	TRBV30	16	TRBD1	TGTGCCTGGAGTGACTCCGGGACAGGGGATAATTCACCCCTCCACTTT	CAWSDSGTGDNSPLHF
TRBJ2-1	many	TRBV18	15	-	TGTGCCAGCTCCCTCACATGGGGTAACGTGAATGAGCAGTTCTTC	CASSLTWGNVNEQFF
TRBJ1-6	many	TRBV25-1	14	TRBD1	TGTGCCAGCAGGGGGACAGGGGAGAGTTCACCCCTCCACTTT	CASRGTGESSPLHF
TRBJ2-1	many	TRBV20-1	15	-	TGCAGTGCTAGTGACTTGGAGACTGATTACAATGAGCAGTTCTTC	CSASDLETDYNEQFF
TRBJ2-1	many	TRBV11-3	15	TRBD2	TGTGCCAGCAGCCGCGGGAGTGGGGATGGGAATGAGCAGTTCTTC	CASSRGSGDGNEQFF
TRBJ2-3	many	TRBV5-1	12	-	TGCGCCAGCAGCTTCGGGTTAGATACGCAGTATTTT	CASSFGLDTQYF
TRBJ1-1	many	TRBV7-3	16	-	TGTGCCAGCAGTGAAATGGTTAAGGGAAAGAACACTGAAGCTTTCTTT	CASSEMVKGKNTEAFF
TRBJ2-3	-	TRBV5-4	16	TRBD2	TGTGCCAGCAGCTTGGAGGGACTAGCGGGAGCAGATACGCAGTATTTT	CASSLEGLAGADTQYF
TRBJ1-1	-	TRBV3-1	16	-	TGTGCCAGCAGCCCCCACCCCGGACAGTTGAACACTGAAGCTTTCTTT	CASSPHPGQLNTEAFF
TRBJ1-4	many	TRBV3-1	13	-	TGTGCCAGCAGCCAGGGGAGGGGTGAAAAACTGTTTTTT	CASSQGRGEKLFF
TRBJ1-1	many	TRBV13	12	-	TGTGCCAGCAGCTTAGAGGGCACTGAAGCTTTCTTT	CASSLEGTEAFF
TRBJ2-2	many	TRBV9	14	TRBD1	TGTGCCAGCAGCGGTCAGGGGGTCCCCGGGGAGCTGTTTTTT	CASSGQGVPGELFF
TRBJ2-1	-	TRBV20-1	14	TRBD2	TGCAGTACATCGCCCCGGACTAGCGGGATTTTCCATTTCTTC	CSTSPRTSGIFHFF
TRBJ2-7	-	TRBV6-1	15	-	TGTGCCAGCAGTTTGAGTGATGAGGGTTCCTACGAGCAGTACTTC	CASSLSDEGSYEQYF
TRBJ2-3	many	TRBV7-3	15	-	TGTGCCAGCAGCTTAAGAGGACAAAACACAGATACGCAGTATTTT	CASSLRGQNTDTQYF